Sequencing of this T cell receptor beta chain was carried out in a study of Ad26.COV2.S vaccination and SARS-CoV-2 variants. Study details: The trial was COV1001 and the donor's arm was Ad26.COV2.S.

Overall study findings and caveats: Ad26.COV2.S recipients had broader spike-specific TCRs (P = 0.0014). It was found that vaccine and placebo recipients had similar non-spike TCR breadth.

Germline assignment: CDR1 SGDLS and CDR2 YYNGEE. Trimming pared 2 bases from V and 5 bases from J, leaving 10 bases between. The CDR3 sequence is 14 residues long. Sample treatment: roughly 18 received Ad26.COV2.S at low or high dose, single or two shots; roughly five received placebo; per-sample allocation not given. All samples were drawn on day 63, counting from the first vaccine or placebo injection. Built on an Ad26 vector, the vaccine expressed Wuhan-strain SARS-CoV-2 spike. Only in-frame clones appear in the TCRdb table, and some are missing; sequencing was by immunoSEQ multiplex PCR. The table has a few hundred thousand clones, 89% seen once. Remarks on this clone: Its cognate antigen is unknown.

The sequencing here drew on peripheral blood, taken in a trial of Ad26.COV2.S vaccine versus placebo. This sequence joins TRBV9 and TRBJ2-2; a weak D match, TRBD1 (5 bases). This TCR was sampled from a person aged 18 to 65 who received the Ad26.COV2.S COVID-19 vaccine or a placebo. CDR3: CASSVLRGTGELFF. The CDR3 region has the DNA TGTGCCAGCAGCGTTCTAAGGGGAACCGGGGAGCTGTTTTTT.